This TCR beta chain was recovered during a study of T cell responses to AZD1222 COVID-19 vaccine (dated by TCRdb to about 2021). Regarding the complete study: Because spike-specific TCR depth and breadth did not differ between the two schedules, AZD1222 recipients who got a second dose at roughly 4 weeks were pooled with those who got a second dose at roughly 12 weeks. A total of just over 230 trial participants underwent TCR sequencing, of whom approximately 200 had received two doses of AZD1222 and 26 had received two doses of the MenACWY control vaccine. Trial participants were enrolled by age into 18-55, 56-69 and 70-plus year subgroups, with roughly 150, 30 and 60 TCR-sequenced participants respectively. Here is what the overall study found, with its caveats: The whole spike protein was spanned by vaccine-associated CD4 TCRs, and dominant responses were seen in regions 160-218 and 743-854. The 56-69-year group was small, and its depth increase did not reach significance, likely because of low power. Reportedly, almost half of the unique spike-specific TCRs recognized epitopes lying outside the regions that are mutated in the B.1.351 and B.1.1.7 variants. Participants were mostly white British and included more females than males, and it was suggested by the authors that clonal diversity may have been underestimated. After two AZD1222 doses, spike-specific TCR breadth and depth were significantly higher than at day 0 and than in MenACWY recipients. Because no samples from the day 14 peak response were available, repertoires could be characterized only after the peak T cell response. Conclusions about previously exposed vaccinees are limited, since just five to seven AZD1222 recipients were seropositive for SARS-CoV-2 at baseline.

With respect to this clone: What this receptor recognizes is not known. No base quality values were provided; no much bigger clone lies one nucleotide off.

CDR1 and CDR2, looked up from the germline V gene, are MNHEY and SVGEGT. The CDR3 numbers 14 residues from cysteine through phenylalanine. Only the CDR3 region is kept as DNA, spanning 42 bases read in frame from base 1. V is clipped by 5 bases and J by 2 bases, and the sequence between their germline boundaries is 12 bases long. The CDR3 regions of human TCRbeta chains were analyzed by immunosequencing. The authors' pipeline ran thus. TCRs in the repertoires were matched against a reference library of SARS-CoV-2-specific TCRs that had been generated with the MIRA antigen-specificity platform. Breadth was defined as the fraction of unique TCRs that were SARS-CoV-2-associated. Depth was defined as the fraction of total T cells that were SARS-CoV-2-associated. Using the MIRA data, every spike-specific TCR was mapped to the spike region that the TCR reacted to and assigned to either a CD4 or a CD8 class. Log10-transformed breadth and depth values were compared by one-way ANOVA with Sidak's multiple comparisons tests. Entries here come from immuneACCESS through TCRdb and include only in-frame sequences with V and J called. Some clones fail to appear in such tables; in the studies checked, an unresolved V gene covers under half of the shortfall, and the cause of the remainder is unknown. That table gives V, J and clone size, and the DNA gave D and trimming. This sample is represented by 150,000 to 200,000 clones; 85% to 95% of them were singletons. Of the sample, approximately 1% is held by the ten largest clones.

Taken with the paper, the label for time point translates to: baseline before first vaccination. The vaccinee samples were drawn from two UK trials, COV001 and COV002, one of which was a single-blind randomized controlled phase 2/3 trial testing AZD1222 (ChAdOx1 nCoV-19) in healthy adults. Trial participant PBMC samples were collected at day 0 and day 28 after the second dose for TCRbeta chain sequencing. In this chain, TRBV6-2 or TRBV6-3 is recombined with TRBJ2-5; a tentative D call is TRBD1 (6 bases match). This TCR derives from an adult in good health. The sample consisted of peripheral blood, taken on day 0 of AZD1222 vaccination. The CDR3 loop reads CASSRQGPQETQYF. The sequence in DNA is TGTGCCAGCAGTCGCCAGGGGCCACAAGAGACCCAGTACTTC.